The TCR beta chain described here comes from a study of OX40 agonist ivuxolimab in advanced cancers. Turning to the study itself: Dose-escalation cases comprised hepatocellular carcinoma, melanoma, renal cell or head and neck cancer.

V was cut by 4 bases and J by 2 bases, with 13 bases left in between. CDR3 length: 15 residues. CDR1 is MNHNS, CDR2 SASEGT, per germline. The repertoire was sequenced with immunoSEQ multiplex PCR; TCRdb's copy has only in-frame clones and lacks some. The data show some 33,000 clones, about 81% seen once. Remarks on this clone: Its specificity is unknown.

Study-level results: CD4+ and CD8+ blood T cells expanded clonally by week 6 at 0.1 to 3.0 mg/kg. Among the lowest peripheral clonal expansion occurred in 0.1-3.0 mg/kg partial responders. Among some nonresponders, normalized T-cell clonal expansion was also low.

Material: CD4+ or CD8+ T cells sorted from blood, obtained in a trial of the OX40 agonist ivuxolimab. The rearrangement joins TRBV6-1 to TRBJ2-3; D gene ambiguous. The receptor was isolated from an adult with an advanced solid tumor such as melanoma, head and neck, liver or kidney cancer. The CDR3 reads CASSGTDPSTDTQYF. The CDR3 DNA is TGTGCCAGCAGTGGAACCGACCCTTCCACAGATACGCAGTATTTT.